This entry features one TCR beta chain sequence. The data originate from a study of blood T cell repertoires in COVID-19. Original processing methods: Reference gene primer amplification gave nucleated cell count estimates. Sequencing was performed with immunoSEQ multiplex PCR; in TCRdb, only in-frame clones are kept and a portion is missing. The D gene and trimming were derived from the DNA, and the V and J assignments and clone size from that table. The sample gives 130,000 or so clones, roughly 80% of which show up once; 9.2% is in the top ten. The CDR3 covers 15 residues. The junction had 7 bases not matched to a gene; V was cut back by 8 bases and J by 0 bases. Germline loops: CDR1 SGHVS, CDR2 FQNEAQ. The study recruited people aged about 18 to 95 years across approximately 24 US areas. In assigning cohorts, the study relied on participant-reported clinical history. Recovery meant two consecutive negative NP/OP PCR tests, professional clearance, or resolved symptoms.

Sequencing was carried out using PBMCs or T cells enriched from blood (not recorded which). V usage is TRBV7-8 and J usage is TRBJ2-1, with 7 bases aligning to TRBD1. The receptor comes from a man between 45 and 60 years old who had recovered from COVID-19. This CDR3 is CASGIGGRSYNEQFF. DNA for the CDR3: TGTGCCAGCGGAATAGGGGGCCGCTCCTACAATGAGCAGTTCTTC.